This passage covers 29 T cell receptor beta chains from one sample sequenced in a study of technical replicates of blood from a few donors. Produced via immunoSEQ multiplex PCR; TCRdb's table is partial and in-frame only. The sample has some 47,000 clones; about 94% are singletons. Sequenced: PBMCs. The receptors originated from a human donor in good health. Some clones in this sample may be carry-over from other donors' samples.

The chain links TRBV5-6 to TRBJ1-3; a possible D gene is TRBD1 (5 bases). From germline, CDR1 is SGHDT and CDR2 YYEEEE. This CDR3 contains 17 residues. Trimming took off 1 base at V and 3 bases at J, with 17 bases between the two ends. The DNA of the CDR3 is TGTGCCAGCAGCTTGATAGGCCAGGGAATATTTGGAAACACCATATATTTT. Translating it yields CASSLIGQGIFGNTIYF.

The rearrangement links TRBV6-4 to TRBJ2-1, with no clear D. The CDR3 sequence is 13 residues long. The germline CDR1 and CDR2 sequences are MRHNA and SNTAGT. Trimming cost V 0 bases and J 10 bases, with 10 bases left between them. This chain's CDR3 is CASSDSPLSEQFF. DNA of the CDR3: TGTGCCAGCAGTGACTCCCCACTGTCGGAGCAGTTCTTC.

For the CDR3, the DNA is TGCGCCAGCAGCCCGGGACTAGCGGATGCGGCCCAGTACTTC. Its translation is CASSPGLADAAQYF. This rearrangement joins TRBV5-1 to TRBJ2-5; 11 bases agree with TRBD2. Germline V gene lookup returns CDR1 SGHRS and CDR2 YFSETQ. CDR3 length: 14 amino acids. The J segment lost 9 bases and the V segment lost 4 bases, leaving 8 bases of the junction unmatched.

The chain uses TRBV5-6 and TRBJ1-2, with 7 bases lining up with TRBD1. V was pared by 4 bases and J by 4 bases, with 7 bases of the junction left unmatched. CDR3 length: 14 amino acids. Germline assignment: CDR1 SGHDT and CDR2 YYEEEE. The CDR3 loop reads CASSAPTGLYGYTF. Written as DNA, the CDR3 is TGTGCCAGCAGCGCTCCGACAGGGCTCTATGGCTACACCTTC.

V usage is TRBV5-4 and J usage is TRBJ2-7, with a weak D call TRBD2 (6 bases). The CDR3 consists of 16 residues. V dropped 0 bases and J dropped 0 bases, with 13 bases sitting between them. The germline V gene has CDR1 SGHNT and CDR2 YYREEE (reference sequence). The CDR3 bases are TGTGCCAGCAGCTTGGGGGGACTCCCTGCCTCCTACGAGCAGTACTTC. It encodes CASSLGGLPASYEQYF.

This chain links TRBV6-5 with TRBJ1-2; 9 positions agree with TRBD1. Germline V gives CDR1 MNHEY, CDR2 SVGAGI. This CDR3 region has 14 residues. V dropped 2 bases and J dropped 7; count of bases not matched to a gene: 5. The CDR3, as DNA: TGTGCCAGCAGTTACGACGGGACAGGGCGTGGCTACACCTTC. Amino acid sequence: CASSYDGTGRGYTF.

This clone has just a few counts. The V gene is TRBV19, the J gene TRBJ2-7, with D maybe TRBD1 (5 bases). CDR1 is LNHDA, CDR2 SQIVND, per germline (reference sequence). The length of the CDR3 is 13 residues. V lost 5 bases and J 2 bases, leaving 10 bases between the germline ends. CDR3 in DNA: TGTGCCAGTAGTCGCCTAGGGGCCTACGAGCAGTACTTC. Translated: CASSRLGAYEQYF.

The chain joins TRBV5-4 to TRBJ2-7, with TRBD2 matching 8 bases. This CDR3 spans 14 amino acids. In germline, CDR1 is SGHNT, CDR2 YYREEE (reference sequence). The V gene end was trimmed by 4 bases and the J gene end by 5 bases; junction bases not matched to a gene: 8. CDR3 in amino acids: CASSDRGGEHEQYF. The DNA of the CDR3 is TGTGCCAGCAGCGACCGGGGGGGCGAGCACGAGCAGTACTTC.

The chain couples TRBV7-8 to TRBJ2-7; 7 nucleotides match TRBD2. V lost 6 bases and J lost 6; bases outside the gene matches: 5. The CDR3 has 12 residues. Germline values: CDR1 SGHVS, CDR2 FQNEAQ. The chain's CDR3 is CASRTWEGEQYF. The CDR3 DNA sequence: TGTGCCAGCAGGACGTGGGAGGGCGAGCAGTACTTC.

V usage is TRBV5-4 and J usage is TRBJ2-3; D possibly corresponds to TRBD2 (6 bases). This CDR3 contains 17 residues. Looked up from germline, CDR1 is SGHNT and CDR2 is YYREEE (reference sequence). Trimming removed 6 bases at V and 3 bases at J, with 23 bases between. CDR3: CASTMGGLKVTTDTQYF. In DNA, the CDR3 is TGTGCCAGCACCATGGGGGGACTTAAAGTTACGACAGATACGCAGTATTTT.

The V call is TRBV7-9, the J call TRBJ2-5; 9 bases fit TRBD2. Unmatched junction bases numbered 5, after V lost 0 bases and J lost 3 bases. The CDR3 totals 16 residues. Germline CDR1 and CDR2: SEHNR and FQNEAQ (reference sequence). The CDR3 nucleotides read TGTGCCAGCAGCTTAGCGGTACTAGCGGGCGAAGAGACCCAGTACTTC. Amino acids: CASSLAVLAGEETQYF.

This clone was recorded only once. The V gene is TRBV5-4, the J gene TRBJ2-3; 7 bases line up with TRBD2. In germline, CDR1 is SGHNT, CDR2 YYREEE (reference sequence). Trimming took 1 base from V and 4 from J; bases not matched to a gene: 6. The CDR3 covers 15 residues. The DNA of the CDR3 is TGTGCCAGCAGCTTGCCGGGCCGGGGGGCAGATACGCAGTATTTT. This gives the protein CASSLPGRGADTQYF.

J is TRBJ1-2 and V is TRBV10-3; the match to TRBD1 covers 7 bases. V dropped 3 bases and J dropped 6; count of bases not matched to a gene: 4. The CDR3 extends over 13 amino acids. Germline V gene lookup returns CDR1 ENHRY and CDR2 SYGVKD. CDR3 loop: CAISDWQGDGYTF. DNA of the CDR3: TGTGCCATCAGTGACTGGCAGGGGGATGGCTACACCTTC.

The chain carries TRBV2 and TRBJ1-2; no reliable D call. The V gene's germline CDR1 is SNHLY and CDR2 FYNNEI. This CDR3 contains 13 residues. Deletions cut 6 bases from V and 8 bases from J, with 16 bases between. CDR3 loop: CASRVYGRGGYTF. The CDR3 DNA follows: TGTGCCAGCAGGGTGTATGGCCGAGGCGGCTACACCTTC.

This chain joins TRBV2 and TRBJ2-7; D call uncertain. V was trimmed by 6 bases and J by 0 bases, leaving 9 bases between them. The germline V gene encodes CDR1 SNHLY and CDR2 FYNNEI. The CDR3 spans 13 residues. DNA of the CDR3: TGTGCCAGCAGACACCAAAGCTCCTACGAGCAGTACTTC. This codes for CASRHQSSYEQYF. The variable domain in full, completed from reference TRBV2 and TRBJ2-7, reads EPEVTQTPSHQVTQMGQEVILRCVPISNHLYFYWYRQILGQKVEFLVSFYNNEISEKSEIFDDQFSVERPDGSNFTLKIRSTKLEDSAMYFCASRHQSSYEQYFGPGTRLTVT.

This clone was recorded a few times. This chain links TRBV25-1 with TRBJ2-1; 7 bases are shared with TRBD2. J lost 3 bases, V lost 2 bases, and 1 base had no gene match. This CDR3 has 14 residues. In germline, CDR1 is MGHDK, CDR2 SYGVNS. This CDR3 reads CASSESGDYNEQFF. The CDR3 bases are TGTGCCAGCAGTGAAAGCGGGGACTACAATGAGCAGTTCTTC.

This sequence joins TRBV10-3 and TRBJ2-7; D might be TRBD1 (6 bases). The CDR3 length is 11 residues. The V end lost 4 bases, the J end lost 7 bases, and 8 bases lay between the germline ends. Germline V gene lookup returns CDR1 ENHRY and CDR2 SYGVKD. CDR3 sequence (DNA): TGTGCCATCAGTGTGAGGGGGGAGCAGTACTTC. Protein sequence: CAISVRGEQYF.

The chain links TRBV5-6 to TRBJ2-5, with 7 nucleotides matching TRBD1. Per the germline V gene, CDR1 is SGHDT and CDR2 is YYEEEE. V dropped 6 bases and J dropped 5; count of bases not matched to a gene: 10. The CDR3 runs to 14 residues. The DNA of the CDR3 is TGTGCCAGCACCCTACAGGGGTTGGGCGAGACCCAGTACTTC. It translates to CASTLQGLGETQYF. The whole variable domain, remainder taken from reference TRBV5-6 and TRBJ2-5, is DAGVTQSPTHLIKTRGQQVTLRCSPKSGHDTVSWYQQALGQGPQFIFQYYEEEERQRGNFPDRFSGHQFPNYSSELNVNALLLGDSALYLCASTLQGLGETQYFGPGTRLLVL.

The rearrangement uses TRBV7-9 and TRBJ2-5; D is uncertain. V dropped 4 bases and J dropped 7 bases, with 16 bases sitting between them. The CDR3 loop spans 14 amino acids. Germline CDR1 reads SEHNR; CDR2 reads FQNEAQ (reference sequence). CDR3 sequence reads: CASSYDMSLVTQYF. The CDR3 DNA is TGTGCCAGCAGCTATGATATGAGCCTCGTGACCCAGTACTTC.

The CDR3, as DNA: TGTGCCAGCAGCTTGGCAGGGGGCGCCTATGGCTACACCTTC. Its protein is CASSLAGGAYGYTF. The chain recombines TRBV5-5 with TRBJ1-2; 8 bases are a match to TRBD1. The trim removed 0 bases at V and 4 bases at J, leaving 2 bases unmatched. Germline assignment: CDR1 SGHKS and CDR2 YYEKEE (reference sequence). CDR3 length equals 14 residues.

The J gene is TRBJ2-1, the V gene TRBV4-3, with TRBD2 identical over 7 bases. The CDR3 spans 15 residues. The germline CDR1 and CDR2 sequences are LGHNA and YSLEER. V lost 1 base, J lost 10 bases, and 10 bases stayed unmatched. The CDR3 sequence is CASSQAGTTVREQFF. For the CDR3, the DNA is TGCGCCAGCAGCCAAGCCGGGACTACCGTCCGGGAGCAGTTCTTC.

This clone appeared a few times. This rearrangement joins TRBV13 to TRBJ2-7, with D perhaps TRBD1 (6 bases). CDR1 and CDR2 from the germline V gene are PRHDT and FYEKMQ (reference sequence). CDR3 length: 13 residues. In DNA, the CDR3 is TGTCCTACAAAGGGGGTCCACGGCTACGAGCAGTACTTC. As protein: CPTKGVHGYEQYF.

The J gene is TRBJ2-2, the V gene TRBV7-9; D unresolved. The V end lost 3 bases, the J end lost 0 bases, and 2 bases lay between the germline ends. Looked up from germline, CDR1 is SEHNR and CDR2 is FQNEAQ (reference sequence). CDR3 length equals 13 residues. The CDR3 spells CASSFANTGELFF. Here the CDR3 DNA reads TGTGCCAGCAGCTTCGCGAACACCGGGGAGCTGTTTTTT.

The chain combines TRBV5-6 with TRBJ2-3, with D tentatively TRBD1 (5 bases). The germline V gene encodes CDR1 SGHDT and CDR2 YYEEEE. V was cut by 2 bases and J by 3 bases, with 16 bases left in between. The length of the CDR3 is 16 residues. As DNA, the CDR3 is TGTGCCAGCAGCTTCGTTCAGGGTCTGACTACAGATACGCAGTATTTT. It specifies CASSFVQGLTTDTQYF. Full variable domain (remainder filled in from reference TRBV5-6 and TRBJ2-3): DAGVTQSPTHLIKTRGQQVTLRCSPKSGHDTVSWYQQALGQGPQFIFQYYEEEERQRGNFPDRFSGHQFPNYSSELNVNALLLGDSALYLCASSFVQGLTTDTQYFGPGTRLTVL.

This clone was seen once. V usage is TRBV5-5 and J usage is TRBJ2-7, with TRBD2 identical over 11 bases. After removal of 4 bases from V and 2 bases from J, the junction contained 2 bases not matched to a gene. CDR3 length: 14 amino acids. Germline V lookup: CDR1 SGHKS, CDR2 YYEKEE (reference sequence). CDR3 in DNA: TGTGCCAGCAGCATACTAGCGGGGGCCTACGAGCAGTACTTC. Protein sequence: CASSILAGAYEQYF.

V usage is TRBV5-8 and J usage is TRBJ2-2; D remains ambiguous. V was shortened by 6 bases and J by 1 base, with 10 bases between the two germline ends. The CDR3 contains 14 residues. In germline, CDR1 is SGHTS, CDR2 YDEGEE. The DNA of the CDR3 is TGTGCCAGCACCAAGACTCAGAACACCGGGGAGCTGTTTTTT. Its translation is CASTKTQNTGELFF.

As to this clone: One junction end disagrees with the germline gene, perhaps due to a read error. This chain uses TRBV4-1 with TRBJ1-4; D perhaps matches TRBD1 (6 bases). CDR3 length: 15 amino acids. CDR1 and CDR2 (germline): MGHRA, YSYEKL. The CDR3 here is CASSQGGGGWEKLFF. CDR3 coding DNA: TGCGCCAGCAGTCAAGGAGGGGGGGGTTGGGAAAAACTGTTTTTT.

The DNA for the CDR3 is TGTGCCAGCAGTGTACTAGCGGGGGGGCGAGAGACCCAGTACTTC. This encodes CASSVLAGGRETQYF. This chain connects TRBV6-6 to TRBJ2-5; 13 bases line up with TRBD2. The CDR3 length is 15 residues. The ends lost 5 bases at V and 4 bases at J; junction bases unmatched: 4. Looked up from germline, CDR1 is MNHNY and CDR2 is SVGAGI (reference sequence).

This chain uses TRBV7-8 with TRBJ2-7; 8 bases are shared with TRBD1. The germline V gene has CDR1 SGHVS and CDR2 FQNEAQ. The CDR3 has 14 residues. Germline trimming cut 5 bases from V and 5 bases from J; bases unmatched to any gene: 8. CDR3 sequence: CASSRDRGIDEQYF. The CDR3 DNA follows: TGTGCCAGCAGCAGAGACAGGGGTATCGACGAGCAGTACTTC.